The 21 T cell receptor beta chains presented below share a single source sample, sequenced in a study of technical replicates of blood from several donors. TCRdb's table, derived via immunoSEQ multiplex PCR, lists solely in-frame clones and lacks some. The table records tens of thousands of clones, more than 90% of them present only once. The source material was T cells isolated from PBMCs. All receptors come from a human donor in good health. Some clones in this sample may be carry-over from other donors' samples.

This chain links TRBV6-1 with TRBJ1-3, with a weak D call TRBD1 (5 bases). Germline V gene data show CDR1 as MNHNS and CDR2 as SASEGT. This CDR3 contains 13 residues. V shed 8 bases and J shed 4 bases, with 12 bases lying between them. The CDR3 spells CASGRQSGNTIYF. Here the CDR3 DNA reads TGTGCCAGCGGTAGACAGTCCGGAAACACCATATATTTT.

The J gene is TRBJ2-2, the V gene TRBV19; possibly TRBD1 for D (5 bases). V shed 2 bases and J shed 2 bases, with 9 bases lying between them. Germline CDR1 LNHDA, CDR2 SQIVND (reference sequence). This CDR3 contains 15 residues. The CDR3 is CASSIRQGNTGELFF. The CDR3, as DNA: TGTGCCAGTAGTATACGTCAGGGTAACACCGGGGAGCTGTTTTTT.

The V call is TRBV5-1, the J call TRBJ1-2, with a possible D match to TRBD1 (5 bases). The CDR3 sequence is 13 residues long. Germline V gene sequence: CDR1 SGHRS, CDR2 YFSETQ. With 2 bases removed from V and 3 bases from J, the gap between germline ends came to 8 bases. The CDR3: CASSFRAHYGYTF. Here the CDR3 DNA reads TGCGCCAGCAGCTTCAGGGCGCACTATGGCTACACCTTC. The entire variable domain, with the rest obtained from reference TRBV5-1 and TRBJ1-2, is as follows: KAGVTQTPRYLIKTRGQQVTLSCSPISGHRSVSWYQQTPGQGLQFLFEYFSETQRNKGNFPGRFSGRQFSNSRSEMNVSTLELGDSALYLCASSFRAHYGYTFGSGTRLTVV.

CDR3 in amino acids: CATSRQGGDTQYF. The CDR3 DNA sequence: TGTGCCACCAGCAGACAGGGGGGAGATACGCAGTATTTT. This chain uses TRBV15 with TRBJ2-3; possibly TRBD1 for D (7 bases). The CDR3 covers 13 residues. Germline V gene lookup returns CDR1 LNHNV and CDR2 YYDKDF (reference sequence). The V end was cut by 2 bases, the J end by 5 bases, with 8 bases between.

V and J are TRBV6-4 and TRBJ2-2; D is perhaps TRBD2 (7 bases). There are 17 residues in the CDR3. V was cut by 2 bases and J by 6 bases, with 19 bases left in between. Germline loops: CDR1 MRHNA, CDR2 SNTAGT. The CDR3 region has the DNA TGTGCCAGCAGTGACGGGGGCGGGAGCGGTATCGCCGGGGAGCTGTTTTTT. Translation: CASSDGGGSGIAGELFF.

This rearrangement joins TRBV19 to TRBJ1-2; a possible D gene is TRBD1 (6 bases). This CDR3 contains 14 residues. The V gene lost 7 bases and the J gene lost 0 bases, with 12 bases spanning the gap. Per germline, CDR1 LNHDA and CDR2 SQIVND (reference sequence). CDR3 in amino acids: CASIEQGTNYGYTF. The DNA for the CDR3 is TGTGCCAGTATTGAACAGGGTACTAACTATGGCTACACCTTC.

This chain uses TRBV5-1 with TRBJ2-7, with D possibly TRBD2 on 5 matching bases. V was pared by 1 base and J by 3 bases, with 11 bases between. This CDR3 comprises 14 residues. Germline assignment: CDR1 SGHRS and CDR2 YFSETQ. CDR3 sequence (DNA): TGCGCCAGCAGCTTGTTTTTCGGGATCTACGAGCAGTACTTC. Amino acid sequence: CASSLFFGIYEQYF.

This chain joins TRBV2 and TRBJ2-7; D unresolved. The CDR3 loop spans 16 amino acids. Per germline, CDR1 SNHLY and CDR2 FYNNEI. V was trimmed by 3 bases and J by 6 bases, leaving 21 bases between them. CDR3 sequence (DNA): TGTGCCAGCAGTGATATTTGTGAGACTCTTGAATGCGAGCAGTACTTC. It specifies CASSDICETLECEQYF. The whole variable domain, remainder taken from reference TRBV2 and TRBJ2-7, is EPEVTQTPSHQVTQMGQEVILRCVPISNHLYFYWYRQILGQKVEFLVSFYNNEISEKSEIFDDQFSVERPDGSNFTLKIRSTKLEDSAMYFCASSDICETLECEQYFGPGTRLTVT.

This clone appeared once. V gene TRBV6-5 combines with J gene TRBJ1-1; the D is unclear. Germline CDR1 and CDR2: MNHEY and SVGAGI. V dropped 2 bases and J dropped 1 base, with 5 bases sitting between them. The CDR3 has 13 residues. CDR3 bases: TGTGCCAGCAGTTACAATAGGAACACTGAAGCTTTCTTT. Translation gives CASSYNRNTEAFF.

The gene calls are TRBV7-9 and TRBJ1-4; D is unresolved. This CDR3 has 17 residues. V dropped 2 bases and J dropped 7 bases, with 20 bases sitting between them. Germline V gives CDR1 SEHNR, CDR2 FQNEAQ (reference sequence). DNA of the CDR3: TGTGCCAGCAGCTTAAGTGGAGGCCGGGAGGTTCGTGAAAAACTGTTTTTT. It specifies CASSLSGGREVREKLFF.

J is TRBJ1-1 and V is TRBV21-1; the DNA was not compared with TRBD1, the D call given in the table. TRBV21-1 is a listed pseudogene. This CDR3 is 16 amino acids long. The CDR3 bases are TGTGCCAGCAGCAAAGGGCAGGGGGCGCCGGGCACTGAAGCTTTCTTT. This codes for CASSKGQGAPGTEAFF.

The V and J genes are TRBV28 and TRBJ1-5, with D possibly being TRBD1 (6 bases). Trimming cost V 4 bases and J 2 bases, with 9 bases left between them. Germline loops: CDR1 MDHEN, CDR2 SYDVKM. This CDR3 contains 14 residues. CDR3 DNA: TGTGCCAGCAGTTCAGGGGTGGGCAATCAGCCCCAGCATTTT. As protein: CASSSGVGNQPQHF.

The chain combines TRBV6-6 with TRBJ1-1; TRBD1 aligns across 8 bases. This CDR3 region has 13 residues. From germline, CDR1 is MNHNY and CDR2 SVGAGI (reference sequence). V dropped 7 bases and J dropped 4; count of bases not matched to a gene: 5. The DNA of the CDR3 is TGTGCCAGCACCGAGACAGGGGTCACTGAAGCTTTCTTT. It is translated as CASTETGVTEAFF.

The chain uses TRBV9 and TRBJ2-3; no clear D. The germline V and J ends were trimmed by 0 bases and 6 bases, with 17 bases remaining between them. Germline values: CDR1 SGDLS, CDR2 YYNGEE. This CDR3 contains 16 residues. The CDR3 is CASSVGSNHEVDTQYF. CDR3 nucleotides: TGTGCCAGCAGCGTAGGGTCTAACCATGAAGTGGATACGCAGTATTTT.

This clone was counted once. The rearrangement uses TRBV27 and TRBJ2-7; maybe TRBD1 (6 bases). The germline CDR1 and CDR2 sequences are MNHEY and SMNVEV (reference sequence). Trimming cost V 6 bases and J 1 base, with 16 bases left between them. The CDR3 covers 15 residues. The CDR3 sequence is CASSRGQFQSYEQYF. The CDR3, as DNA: TGTGCCAGCAGCCGAGGACAGTTTCAGTCCTACGAGCAGTACTTC.

CDR3 sequence (DNA): TGTGCCATCAGTGAACGGGGGTTAGCAGATACGCAGTATTTT. Translated, it gives CAISERGLADTQYF. The chain combines TRBV10-3 with TRBJ2-3; D possibly corresponds to TRBD2 (6 bases). V was pared by 3 bases and J by 4 bases, with 11 bases between. The CDR3 runs to 14 residues. CDR1 and CDR2 (germline): ENHRY, SYGVKD.

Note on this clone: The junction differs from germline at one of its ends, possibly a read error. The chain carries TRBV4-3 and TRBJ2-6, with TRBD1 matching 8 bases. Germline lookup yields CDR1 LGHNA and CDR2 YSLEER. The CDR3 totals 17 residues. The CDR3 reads CAGSQEGTGTGANVLTF. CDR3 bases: TGCGCCGGCAGCCAAGAAGGGACAGGCACTGGGGCCAACGTCCTGACTTTC.

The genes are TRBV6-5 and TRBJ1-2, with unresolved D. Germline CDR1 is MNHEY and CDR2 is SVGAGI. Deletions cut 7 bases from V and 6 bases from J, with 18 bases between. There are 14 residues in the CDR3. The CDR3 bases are TGTGCCAGCACCAGGACGGCCCGCGGGGATGGCTACACCTTC. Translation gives CASTRTARGDGYTF.

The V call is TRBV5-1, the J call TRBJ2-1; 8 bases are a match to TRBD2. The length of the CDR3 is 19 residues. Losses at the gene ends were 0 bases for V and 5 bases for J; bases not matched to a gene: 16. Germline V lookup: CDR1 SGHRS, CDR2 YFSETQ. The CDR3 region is CASSLDVPAGGWRNNEQFF. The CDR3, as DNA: TGCGCCAGCAGCTTGGACGTTCCTGCGGGAGGCTGGAGAAACAATGAGCAGTTCTTC.

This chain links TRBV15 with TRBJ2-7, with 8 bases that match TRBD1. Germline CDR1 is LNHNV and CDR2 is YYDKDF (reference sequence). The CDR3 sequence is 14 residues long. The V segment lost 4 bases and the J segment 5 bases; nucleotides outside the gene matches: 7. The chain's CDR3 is CATSTDREVDEQYF. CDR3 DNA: TGTGCCACCAGCACGGACAGGGAAGTAGACGAGCAGTACTTC.

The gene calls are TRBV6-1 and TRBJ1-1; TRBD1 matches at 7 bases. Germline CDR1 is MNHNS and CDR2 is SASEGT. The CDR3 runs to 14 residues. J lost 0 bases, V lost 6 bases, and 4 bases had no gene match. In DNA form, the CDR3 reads TGTGCCAGCAGAACCGGGACAGTGAACACTGAAGCTTTCTTT. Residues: CASRTGTVNTEAFF.